Presented here are 22 T cell receptor beta chains from one specimen sequenced in a study of identical twins. Each CDR3 protein gets one entry after TCRdb re-called the 5' RACE reads with MiXCR. This table holds 450,000 to 600,000 distinct CDR3 sequences, around 24% found once. These data were also reused for a study on yellow fever vaccine responses in identical twins.

The sample comprised CD4+ T cells sorted from blood. These receptors originate from a woman aged 18-35 years in good health.

The gene calls are TRBV7-6 and TRBJ2-1; 7 bases are shared with TRBD2. Germline CDR1 SGHVS, CDR2 FNYEAQ. The V and J ends lost 5 bases and 9 bases, in that order; junction bases with no gene match: 10. The CDR3 loop spans 14 amino acids. The CDR3 DNA sequence: TGTGCCAGCAGCCTAGTTGCTTGGGAGGGTGAGCAGTTCTTC. It encodes CASSLVAWEGEQFF.

The V call is TRBV5-1, the J call TRBJ2-2; TRBD2 aligns across 8 bases. Germline assignment: CDR1 SGHRS and CDR2 YFSETQ. After removal of 2 bases from V and 5 bases from J, the junction contained 8 bases not matched to a gene. The CDR3 covers 16 residues. The CDR3 nucleotides are TGCGCCAGCAGCTTTGCGGGGGGCGCGAGAACCGGGGAGCTGTTTTTT. It yields the protein CASSFAGGARTGELFF.

The chain combines TRBV19 with TRBJ2-1; TRBD2 aligns across 13 bases. The CDR3 loop spans 15 amino acids. The junction had 7 bases not matched to a gene; V was cut back by 5 bases and J by 9 bases. The germline CDR1 and CDR2 sequences are LNHDA and SQIVND (reference sequence). CDR3 sequence reads: CASSSRTSGSIEQFF. CDR3 in DNA: TGTGCCAGTAGTTCTCGGACTAGCGGGAGTATTGAGCAGTTCTTC.

This chain uses TRBV3-1 with TRBJ2-1, with TRBD2 matching over 13 bases. The CDR3 spans 17 residues. In germline, CDR1 is LGHDT, CDR2 YNNKEL (reference sequence). The V and J ends lost 4 bases and 7 bases, in that order; junction bases with no gene match: 10. The CDR3 DNA reads TGTGCCAGCAGCCGAACTGGACTAGCGGGAGTATGGAATGAGCAGTTCTTC. Its protein product is CASSRTGLAGVWNEQFF.

This clonotype occurred once. The chain joins TRBV24-1 to TRBJ2-7; D perhaps matches TRBD2 (5 bases). Germline V gives CDR1 KGHDR, CDR2 SFDVKD. Trimming left V 5 bases short and J 4 bases short, with 11 bases between. The CDR3 contains 13 residues. For the CDR3, the DNA is TGTGCCACCAGTGGACCGGGGTCGTACGAGCAGTACTTC. Amino acid sequence: CATSGPGSYEQYF.

Only a few counts were recorded for this clonotype. This rearrangement joins TRBV11-2 to TRBJ2-2; D possibly corresponds to TRBD2 (5 bases). Germline CDR1 and CDR2: SGHAT and FQNNGV. The CDR3 extends over 16 amino acids. The germline V and J ends were trimmed by 0 bases and 4 bases, with 12 bases remaining between them. The CDR3 DNA reads TGTGCCAGCAGCTTAGAAGGTCTAGCTTTCACCGGGGAGCTGTTTTTT. This translates into CASSLEGLAFTGELFF.

The rearrangement uses TRBV24-1 and TRBJ2-3, with TRBD2 matching over 13 bases. Germline V CDR1 and CDR2: KGHDR, SFDVKD. CDR3 length: 15 amino acids. With 9 bases clipped from V and 3 bases from J, the junction kept 5 bases outside the gene matches. The CDR3 nucleotides read TGTGCCACCGGGGGACTAGCGGGAACGACAGATACGCAGTATTTT. It codes for CATGGLAGTTDTQYF.

This chain joins TRBV6-1 and TRBJ2-5; 13 bases agree with TRBD2. Germline-derived CDR1 and CDR2 are MNHNS and SASEGT. V shed 6 bases, J shed 5 bases, and the junction held 12 bases outside the gene matches. This CDR3 is built from 17 residues. The CDR3 DNA reads TGTGCCAGCAGCCTATCACTAGCGGGAGGGCCGGTCGAGACCCAGTACTTC. Amino acid sequence: CASSLSLAGGPVETQYF.

V and J are TRBV3-1 and TRBJ2-7, with D possibly TRBD1 on 5 matching bases. The V and J ends lost 1 base and 9 bases respectively, with 10 bases between them. CDR1 and CDR2 from the germline V gene are LGHDT and YNNKEL (reference sequence). The CDR3 consists of 12 residues. CDR3 sequence reads: CASSQVGAGQYF. CDR3 coding DNA: TGTGCCAGCAGCCAAGTAGGGGCTGGGCAGTACTTC.

V usage is TRBV2 and J usage is TRBJ2-3; TRBD2 agrees at 9 bases. This CDR3 has 13 residues. Germline V gene data show CDR1 as SNHLY and CDR2 as FYNNEI. The J segment lost 1 base and the V segment lost 10 bases, leaving 3 bases of the junction unmatched. Here the CDR3 reads CANRLAGTDTQYF. Here the CDR3 DNA reads TGTGCCAACCGACTAGCGGGCACAGATACGCAGTATTTT.

This clonotype has more than one count but fewer than ten. DNA for the CDR3: TGTGCCAGCAGCCATCGGGGGGGACAAGAGACCCAGTACTTC. Protein product: CASSHRGGQETQYF. The V and J genes are TRBV3-1 and TRBJ2-5, with TRBD2 identical over 8 bases. Germline CDR1 reads LGHDT; CDR2 reads YNNKEL (reference sequence). This CDR3 is built from 14 residues. V shed 3 bases, J shed 2 bases, and the junction held 2 bases outside the gene matches.

At least ten counts were recorded for this clonotype. The rearrangement joins TRBV12-3 or TRBV12-4 to TRBJ2-1; 11 nucleotides agree with TRBD2. The CDR3 is 16 residues long. V shed 7 bases and J 3 bases; nucleotides not matched to a gene: 8. The CDR3 coding sequence is TGTGCCAGCAAGACTAGCGGGGTGTTATACTACAATGAGCAGTTCTTC. Its protein product is CASKTSGVLYYNEQFF.

This clonotype turned up a few times. This chain uses TRBV20-1 with TRBJ2-1; 8 nucleotides line up with TRBD2. The CDR3 has 14 amino acids. Germline V CDR1 and CDR2: DFQATT, SNEGSKA (reference sequence). Trimming at V came to 6 bases and at J to 5 bases, leaving 9 bases not matched to a gene. In DNA, the CDR3 is TGCAGTGCCCTAGCCGGGACTAGGAACAATGAGCAGTTCTTC. Protein: CSALAGTRNNEQFF.

The gene calls are TRBV4-1 and TRBJ2-5; D is perhaps TRBD1 (5 bases). CDR1 and CDR2 (germline): MGHRA, YSYEKL. This CDR3 has 15 residues. The V end lost 1 base, the J end lost 4 bases, and 13 bases lay between the germline ends. The CDR3 is CASSQVAQALETQYF. In nucleotides, the CDR3 is TGCGCCAGCAGCCAAGTTGCACAGGCGCTAGAGACCCAGTACTTC.

The sample holds a few counts of this clonotype. The chain uses TRBV7-2 and TRBJ2-1; D may match TRBD1 or TRBD2 (5 bases each). V lost 2 bases and J 2 bases, leaving 13 bases between the germline ends. Germline V gene lookup returns CDR1 SGHTA and CDR2 FQGNSA. The CDR3 extends over 16 amino acids. This CDR3 reads CASSLSSGRTYNEQFF. CDR3 coding DNA: TGTGCCAGCAGCTTATCATCGGGACGGACCTACAATGAGCAGTTCTTC.

This clonotype showed up just a few times. The chain uses TRBV6-1 and TRBJ2-3; 10 positions match TRBD2. The CDR3 is made up of 15 amino acids. The trim removed 6 bases at V and 1 base at J, leaving 4 bases unmatched. Germline CDR1 reads MNHNS; CDR2 reads SASEGT. In nucleotides, the CDR3 is TGTGCCAGCAGATTCCTAGCGGGGGGCACAGATACGCAGTATTTT. Translating gives CASRFLAGGTDTQYF.

The J gene is TRBJ2-5, the V gene TRBV2; TRBD2 matches 7 bases. This CDR3 contains 15 residues. Germline values: CDR1 SNHLY, CDR2 FYNNEI. V trimming: 2 bases; J trimming: 2 bases; junction bases outside the gene matches: 5. CDR3 amino acids: CASSEMTGLQETQYF. The CDR3 DNA reads TGTGCCAGCAGTGAAATGACGGGACTACAAGAGACCCAGTACTTC.

This CDR3 reads CASSYSLGQSYEQYF. The CDR3 nucleotides are TGTGCCAGCAGTTACTCGCTGGGACAAAGCTACGAGCAGTACTTC. The chain carries TRBV6-2 or TRBV6-3 and TRBJ2-7, with D perhaps matching TRBD1 (6 bases). Germline assignment: CDR1 MNHEY and CDR2 SVGEGT. With 0 bases removed from V and 3 bases from J, the gap between germline ends came to 12 bases. This CDR3 has 15 residues.

The V gene is TRBV3-1, the J gene TRBJ2-1, with TRBD1 identical over 7 bases. This CDR3 contains 15 residues. CDR1 LGHDT and CDR2 YNNKEL come from the germline V gene (reference sequence). With 2 bases clipped from V and 2 bases from J, the junction kept 3 bases outside the gene matches. CDR3 residues: CASSQKGTAYNEQFF. CDR3 bases: TGTGCCAGCAGCCAAAAGGGGACAGCCTACAATGAGCAGTTCTTC.

This chain connects TRBV27 to TRBJ2-5, with D perhaps TRBD2 (5 bases). Germline CDR1 reads MNHEY; CDR2 reads SMNVEV (reference sequence). The CDR3 extends over 15 amino acids. Trimming pared 5 bases from V and 5 bases from J, leaving 18 bases between. CDR3 bases: TGTGCCAGCAGTCCCGGGGTTCGGGGATCGGAGACCCAGTACTTC. The encoded protein is CASSPGVRGSETQYF.

The V and J genes are TRBV12-3 or TRBV12-4 and TRBJ2-4; 8 nucleotides line up with TRBD1. Trimming at V came to 7 bases and at J to 3 bases, leaving 5 bases not matched to a gene. The CDR3 length is 14 residues. This chain's CDR3 is CASTMTGDKNIQYF. Written as DNA, the CDR3 is TGTGCCAGCACCATGACAGGGGACAAAAACATTCAGTACTTC.

This clonotype was seen a few times. The gene calls are TRBV28 and TRBJ2-7; 15 nucleotides align to TRBD2. The CDR3 is 15 residues long. The junction had 6 bases not matched to a gene; V was cut back by 8 bases and J by 4 bases. The germline V gene has CDR1 MDHEN and CDR2 SYDVKM. As DNA, the CDR3 is TGTGCCAGCCGCCCCGGGACTAGCGGGGGGTACGAGCAGTACGTC. Translated, it gives CASRPGTSGGYEQYV.